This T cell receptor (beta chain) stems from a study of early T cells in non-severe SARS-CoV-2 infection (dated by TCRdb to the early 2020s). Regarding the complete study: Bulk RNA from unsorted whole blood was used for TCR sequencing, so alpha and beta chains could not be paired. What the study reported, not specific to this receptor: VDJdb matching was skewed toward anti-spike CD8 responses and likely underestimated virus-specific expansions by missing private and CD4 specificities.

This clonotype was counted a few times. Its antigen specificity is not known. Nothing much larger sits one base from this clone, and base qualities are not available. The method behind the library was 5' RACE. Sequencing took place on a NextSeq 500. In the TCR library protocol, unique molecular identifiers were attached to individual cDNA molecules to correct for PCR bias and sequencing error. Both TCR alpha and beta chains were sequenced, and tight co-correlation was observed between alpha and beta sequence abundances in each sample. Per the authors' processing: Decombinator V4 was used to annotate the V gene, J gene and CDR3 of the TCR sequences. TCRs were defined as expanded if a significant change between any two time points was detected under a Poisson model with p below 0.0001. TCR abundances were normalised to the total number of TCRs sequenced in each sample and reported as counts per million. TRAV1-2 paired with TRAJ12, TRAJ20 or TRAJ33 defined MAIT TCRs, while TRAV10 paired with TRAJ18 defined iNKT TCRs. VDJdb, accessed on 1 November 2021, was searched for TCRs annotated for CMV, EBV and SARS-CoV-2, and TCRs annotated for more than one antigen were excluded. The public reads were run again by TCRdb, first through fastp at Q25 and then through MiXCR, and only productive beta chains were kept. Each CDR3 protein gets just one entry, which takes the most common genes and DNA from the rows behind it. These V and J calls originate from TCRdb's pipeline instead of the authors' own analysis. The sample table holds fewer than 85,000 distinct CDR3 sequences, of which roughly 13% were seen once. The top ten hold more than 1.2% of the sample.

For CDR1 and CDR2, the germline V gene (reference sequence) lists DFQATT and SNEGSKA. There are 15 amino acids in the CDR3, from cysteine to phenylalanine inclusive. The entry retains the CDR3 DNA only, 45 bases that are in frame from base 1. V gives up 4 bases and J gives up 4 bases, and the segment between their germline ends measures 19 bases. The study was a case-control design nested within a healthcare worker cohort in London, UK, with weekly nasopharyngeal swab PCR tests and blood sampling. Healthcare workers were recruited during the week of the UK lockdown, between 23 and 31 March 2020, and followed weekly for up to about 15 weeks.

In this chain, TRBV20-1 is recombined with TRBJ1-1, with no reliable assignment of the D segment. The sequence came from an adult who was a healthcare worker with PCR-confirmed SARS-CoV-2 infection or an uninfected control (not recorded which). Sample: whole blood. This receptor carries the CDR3 CSAMRFGALGTEAFF. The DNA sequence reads TGCAGTGCTATGAGGTTTGGAGCCTTGGGCACTGAAGCTTTCTTT.